The 4 T cell receptor beta chains below were found in one sample sequenced in a study of cytomegalovirus exposure and HLA in healthy donors. The PCR employed 60 Vbeta primers together with 13 Jbeta primers. Libraries were prepared by immunoSEQ multiplex PCR; TCRdb keeps only in-frame clonotypes and omits some of them. The profile shows 180,000 or so clones, approximately 81% of them singletons. Sequencing used PBMCs. The receptor set was obtained from a woman aged 45-59 years in good health and CMV-seronegative.

On this clone itself: Compared with germline, one end of the junction differs, possibly owing to a read error. In the same sample, other DNA sequences code for this CDR3. The V call is TRBV9, the J call TRBJ1-6, with D maybe TRBD1 (5 bases). The V gene's germline CDR1 is SGDLS and CDR2 YYNGEE. This CDR3 has 18 amino acids. This CDR3 reads CASSAGPGGDSYNSPLHF. In DNA, the CDR3 is TGTGCCAGCAGCGCCGGCCCCGGGGGGGACTCCTATAATTCCCCCCTCCACTTT.

Notes on this clone: One end of the junction is discordant with germline, which a read error may explain. The sample has other DNA sequences that encode this CDR3 too. This chain joins TRBV28 and TRBJ1-6, with 7 positions matching TRBD1. Germline CDR1 and CDR2: MDHEN and SYDVKM. The CDR3 consists of 16 residues. This CDR3 reads CASSLEGQIYNSPLHF. DNA of the CDR3: TGTGCCAGCAGTTTAGAGGGACAGATATATAATTCCCCCCTCCACTTT.

The chain combines TRBV29-1 with TRBJ2-3; 8 nucleotides line up with TRBD2. This CDR3 comprises 17 residues. Losses at the gene ends were 6 bases for V and 2 bases for J; bases not matched to a gene: 16. Looked up from germline, CDR1 is SQVTM and CDR2 is ANQGSEA. CDR3 coding DNA: TGCAGCGTCCGAGACTACAATAGCGGGGCCCCCACAGATACGCAGTATTTT. This gives the protein CSVRDYNSGAPTDTQYF.

The genes are TRBV4-3 and TRBJ2-7; D is possibly TRBD2 (6 bases). CDR1 and CDR2 (germline): LGHNA, YSLEER. The V and J ends lost 0 bases and 2 bases respectively, with 17 bases between them. The CDR3 runs 17 residues. The CDR3 region is CASSQDLRGRGTYEQYF. CDR3 nucleotide sequence: TGCGCCAGCAGCCAAGATCTCCGTGGACGGGGGACCTACGAGCAGTACTTC.